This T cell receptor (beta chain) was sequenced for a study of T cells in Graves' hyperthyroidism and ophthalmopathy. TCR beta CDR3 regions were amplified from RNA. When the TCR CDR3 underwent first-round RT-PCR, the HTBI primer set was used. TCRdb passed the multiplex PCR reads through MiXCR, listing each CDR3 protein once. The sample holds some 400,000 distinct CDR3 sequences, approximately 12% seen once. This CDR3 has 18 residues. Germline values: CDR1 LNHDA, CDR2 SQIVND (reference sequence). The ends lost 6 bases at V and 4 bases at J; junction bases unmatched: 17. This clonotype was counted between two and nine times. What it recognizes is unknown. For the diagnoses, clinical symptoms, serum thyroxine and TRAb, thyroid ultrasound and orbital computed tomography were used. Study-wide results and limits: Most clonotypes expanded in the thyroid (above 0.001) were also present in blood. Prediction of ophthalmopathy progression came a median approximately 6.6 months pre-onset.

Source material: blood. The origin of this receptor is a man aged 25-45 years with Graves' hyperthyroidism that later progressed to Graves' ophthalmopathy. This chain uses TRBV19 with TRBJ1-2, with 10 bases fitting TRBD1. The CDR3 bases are TGTGCCAGTAGGGTCCGGGACAGGGGCTTCACCCGCCCCTATGGCTACACCTTC. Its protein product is CASRVRDRGFTRPYGYTF. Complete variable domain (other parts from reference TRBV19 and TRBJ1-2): DGGITQSPKYLFRKEGQNVTLSCEQNLNHDAMYWYRQDPGQGLRLIYYSQIVNDFQKGDIAEGYSVSREKKESFPLTVTSAQKNPTAFYLCASRVRDRGFTRPYGYTFGSGTRLTVV.